This TCR beta chain was observed in a study of T cells after posttransplantation cyclophosphamide. Study conclusions and caveats: Later post-transplant blood repertoires were often dominated by donor CD8+ memory clones. TRB clonality was highly associated with recipient CMV seropositivity and reactivation.

The germline V gene has CDR1 LNHDA and CDR2 SQIVND (reference sequence). The CDR3 loop spans 16 amino acids. J gave up 0 bases and V 5 bases, and 6 bases lay outside the gene matches. Here immunoSEQ multiplex PCR was the method, and the copy in TCRdb shows in-frame clones only, minus some. The table has roughly 2,700 clones, 70% to 75% seen once. Turning to this clone: Its antigen remains unknown.

The J gene is TRBJ2-1, the V gene TRBV19; TRBD2 matches at 8 bases. This TCR was sampled from a man under 40 with a blood cancer, CMV-positive, and with a related stem cell donor. The specimen was PBMCs. CDR3 loop: CASSYPSGSSYNEQFF. The CDR3 nucleotides read TGTGCCAGTAGTTATCCCAGCGGGAGCTCCTACAATGAGCAGTTCTTC. The whole variable domain, remainder taken from reference TRBV19 and TRBJ2-1, is DGGITQSPKYLFRKEGQNVTLSCEQNLNHDAMYWYRQDPGQGLRLIYYSQIVNDFQKGDIAEGYSVSREKKESFPLTVTSAQKNPTAFYLCASSYPSGSSYNEQFFGPGTRLTVL.